A selection of T cell receptor beta chains follows, all from one sample in a study of T cells in Graves' hyperthyroidism and ophthalmopathy. TCRdb redid the calling of the multiplex PCR reads with MiXCR, one entry per CDR3 protein. The sample lists about 330,000 distinct CDR3 sequences; 12% to 15% were seen once. The specimen sequenced was blood. These receptors all come from a woman in her forties with Graves' ophthalmopathy. Each CDR3 is given without its conserved first and last residue. A D gene is named only where the DNA matches it firmly.

V gene	D gene	CDR3 protein
TRBV9	NA	ASGGGSAYEQY
TRBV5-4	NA	ASSLERIDEKLF
TRBV7-2	NA	ASSPKARGSTDTQY
TRBV20-1	TRBD1	SANRAVTGGYMGGGYNEQF
TRBV4-1	NA	ASSYLRVGNEQF
TRBV5-1	TRBD2	ASSLSGGEETQY
TRBV11-2	NA	ASSLGPQVNVLT
TRBV5-1	TRBD2	ASALAASYPNTGELF
TRBV12-3/TRBV12-4	NA	ASSLARTADTEAF
TRBV11-2	NA	ASSLGPGHLSQPQH
TRBV3-1	TRBD2	ASSQGLAGESYEQY
TRBV6-1	NA	ASTHQGRNTEAF
TRBV28	NA	ASSVYGGEEKLF
TRBV12-3/TRBV12-4	NA	ASTLGGPTEAF
TRBV27	NA	ASSFTNSRKFLD
TRBV4-1	TRBD1	ASSQVWTGTRHGYT
TRBV30	NA	AWSVTSLDQPQH
TRBV11-3	NA	ASSLGPTMNEQF
TRBV11-3	TRBD1	ASSYQRQGPYEQY
TRBV10-2	NA	ASSREARPNEKLF
TRBV27	NA	ASSYRWDEKLF
TRBV24-1	NA	ATSDLGQQETQY
TRBV18	NA	ASSPQAGVNYGYT
TRBV11-2	NA	ASSFTSPNTGGLF
TRBV29-1	NA	SVGHLPYEQY
TRBV12-3/TRBV12-4	NA	ASRNQENYGYT
TRBV29-1	NA	SSKEFDTGELF
TRBV10-3	TRBD1	AISGSQTGLSSYEQY
TRBV7-2	TRBD2	ASSLNLVEGLAGHEQY
TRBV7-9	NA	ASSPKNEQF
TRBV12-3/TRBV12-4	TRBD2	ASSLGTSGGAWETQY
TRBV2	NA	ASNRGGQETQY
TRBV3-1	NA	ASSKEGGLDYTDTQY
TRBV6-1	TRBD1	ASRRQGIYGYT
TRBV5-8	NA	ASSVAQVYEQY
TRBV6-5	NA	ASSYAVDTTEAF
TRBV2	NA	ASSGQETQY
TRBV15	NA	ATSRDRNQPQH
TRBV7-8	NA	ASSLEDGSGETQY
TRBV3-1	NA	ASSRTRDRPAKPSAF